This T cell receptor (beta chain) was captured in a study of beta chain features in type 1 diabetes. The germline V gene has CDR1 SGHDN and CDR2 FVKESK. The CDR3 has 13 residues. V shed 4 bases and J shed 2 bases, with 8 bases lying between them. The isolated RNA, all of it, was reverse transcribed, so expressed TCRB transcripts were what got sequenced. The assay was immunoSEQ multiplex PCR, and TCRdb's table has in-frame clones only and misses some. The sample has fewer than 350,000 clones; about 7.8% are singletons. This clone was detected ten times or more. V and J are TRBV14 and TRBJ2-5; D is possibly TRBD1 (6 bases). The TCR was taken from a woman aged 18-29 years in good health. The material sequenced was central memory CD4+ T cells from blood. CDR3 nucleotides: TGTGCCAGCAGCCGCGGACAGCAAGAGACCCAGTACTTC. Translating gives CASSRGQQETQYF.